Listed here are 26 T cell receptor beta chains from one sample, sequenced in a study of cytomegalovirus exposure and HLA in healthy donors (dated by TCRdb to the late 2010s). Libraries came from the immunoSEQ multiplex PCR assay. For the multiplex PCR, a mixture combining 60 forward primers for TCR Vbeta segments and 13 reverse primers for TCR Jbeta segments was used. TCRdb mirrors the immuneACCESS table, restricted to in-frame sequences. Some clones are absent from its copies; in checked studies, under half trace to an unresolved V gene, and the reason for the others is unknown. The sample data list some 150,000 clones, and under 80% of these were observed just once. The biggest ten clones account for around 3% of the sample. Material: PBMCs. The receptors here all came from a female donor in good health and CMV-seronegative.

V gene TRBV6-5 combines with J gene TRBJ1-6; D gene ambiguous. From germline, CDR1 is MNHEY and CDR2 SVGAGI. The CDR3 has 16 amino acids. The V and J ends lost 0 bases and 0 bases respectively, with 6 bases between them. CDR3 nucleotides: TGTGCCAGCAGTTACTCGACTAGCTCCTATAATTCACCCCTCCACTTT. This sequence encodes CASSYSTSSYNSPLHF.

This clone was found once. The chain couples TRBV5-1 to TRBJ2-3, with 8 positions matching TRBD1. Germline V lookup: CDR1 SGHRS, CDR2 YFSETQ. This CDR3 contains 16 residues. Trimming took 7 bases from V and 1 from J; bases not matched to a gene: 11. The CDR3 DNA sequence: TGCGCCAGCTCACTCCCGACAGGGGCTGGCACAGATACGCAGTATTTT. It codes for CASSLPTGAGTDTQYF. Complete variable domain (other parts from reference TRBV5-1 and TRBJ2-3): KAGVTQTPRYLIKTRGQQVTLSCSPISGHRSVSWYQQTPGQGLQFLFEYFSETQRNKGNFPGRFSGRQFSNSRSEMNVSTLELGDSALYLCASSLPTGAGTDTQYFGPGTRLTVL.

The rearrangement uses TRBV11-2 and TRBJ2-1, with 8 bases lining up with TRBD2. Germline V lookup: CDR1 SGHAT, CDR2 FQNNGV. This CDR3 has 14 amino acids. The ends lost 5 bases at V and 5 bases at J; junction bases unmatched: 5. The CDR3 sequence is CASSLSGVNNEQFF. Here the CDR3 DNA reads TGTGCCAGCAGCCTTAGCGGGGTAAACAATGAGCAGTTCTTC.

The chain recombines TRBV7-9 with TRBJ1-3; 9 bases line up with TRBD1. Germline V lookup: CDR1 SEHNR, CDR2 FQNEAQ (reference sequence). There are 15 residues in the CDR3. Losses at the gene ends were 6 bases for V and 2 bases for J; bases not matched to a gene: 5. The CDR3 sequence: CASRRTGEAGNTIYF. CDR3 in DNA: TGTGCCAGCAGGAGGACAGGGGAGGCTGGAAACACCATATATTTT.

This chain links TRBV28 with TRBJ2-7; no reliable D call. This CDR3 has 11 amino acids. Trimming cost V 6 bases and J 1 base, with 4 bases left between them. In germline, CDR1 is MDHEN, CDR2 SYDVKM. The CDR3 sequence: CASRASYEQYF. The DNA of the CDR3 is TGTGCCAGCAGAGCATCCTACGAGCAGTACTTC.

CDR3 in amino acids: CASSPGQSEQFF. The CDR3 nucleotides are TGCGCCAGCAGCCCAGGCCAAAGTGAGCAGTTCTTC. The gene calls are TRBV4-1 and TRBJ2-1; D not resolved. The ends were cut back, 4 bases at V and 9 bases at J, with 10 bases in the middle. The CDR3 is 12 amino acids. CDR1 is MGHRA, CDR2 YSYEKL, per germline.

The chain has TRBV9 and TRBJ2-5; tentatively, D is TRBD2 (7 bases). Per germline, CDR1 SGDLS and CDR2 YYNGEE. There are 14 residues in the CDR3. V lost 3 bases and J 4 bases, leaving 13 bases between the germline ends. The chain's CDR3 is CASSGGGGGETQYF. CDR3 nucleotide sequence: TGTGCCAGCAGCGGAGGGGGGGGAGGAGAGACCCAGTACTTC.

This clone turned up a few times. The V gene is TRBV4-3, the J gene TRBJ1-4, with D tentatively TRBD1 (5 bases). The CDR3 is 13 residues long. V was shortened by 4 bases and J by 7 bases, with 10 bases between the two germline ends. Germline V gene lookup returns CDR1 LGHNA and CDR2 YSLEER. The DNA for the CDR3 is TGCGCCAGCAGCCGCGACAGACCTGAAAAACTGTTTTTT. Translating it yields CASSRDRPEKLFF.

This clone was detected a few times. This sequence joins TRBV6-5 and TRBJ2-1; 7 bases match TRBD2. The J segment lost 8 bases and the V segment lost 0 bases, leaving 7 bases of the junction unmatched. Germline CDR1 reads MNHEY; CDR2 reads SVGAGI. This CDR3 contains 15 residues. The CDR3 nucleotides read TGTGCCAGCAGTTACTCGGGGGGGATTTGGGATGAGCAGTTCTTC. Its protein is CASSYSGGIWDEQFF.

V is TRBV29-1 and J is TRBJ1-1; D perhaps matches TRBD1 (5 bases). The ends were cut back, 1 base at V and 5 bases at J, with 11 bases in the middle. The CDR3 is 13 amino acids. In germline, CDR1 is SQVTM, CDR2 ANQGSEA. This CDR3 reads CSVEAAKGTEAFF. The DNA of the CDR3 is TGCAGCGTTGAAGCGGCAAAGGGGACTGAAGCTTTCTTT.

This clone was counted a single time. The chain is built from TRBV5-1 and TRBJ2-2, with TRBD2 matching 9 bases. Losses at the gene ends were 1 base for V and 0 bases for J; bases not matched to a gene: 4. This CDR3 has 17 amino acids. Germline V lookup: CDR1 SGHRS, CDR2 YFSETQ. CDR3 in amino acids: CASSLSLAGPNTGELFF. Written as DNA, the CDR3 is TGCGCCAGCAGCTTGTCACTAGCGGGCCCGAACACCGGGGAGCTGTTTTTT.

This clone was observed a few times. The J gene is TRBJ1-2, the V gene TRBV7-3, with TRBD1 matching over 11 bases. The CDR3 totals 19 residues. Losses at the gene ends were 7 bases for V and 3 bases for J; bases not matched to a gene: 19. CDR1 and CDR2 (germline): SGHTA, FQGTGA. Here the CDR3 reads CASIKGPGQGAHRHYGYTF. CDR3 in DNA: TGTGCCAGCATCAAAGGGCCCGGACAGGGGGCGCATAGGCACTATGGCTACACCTTC.

The chain couples TRBV7-9 to TRBJ2-3; D possibly corresponds to TRBD1 (6 bases). This CDR3 is 14 amino acids long. V was pared by 5 bases and J by 6 bases, with 15 bases between. Germline V gene lookup returns CDR1 SEHNR and CDR2 FQNEAQ (reference sequence). The CDR3 DNA sequence: TGTGCCAGCAGCGAACAGGGATGGGCGGATACGCAGTATTTT. Residues: CASSEQGWADTQYF.

A single count supports this clone. V gene TRBV5-6 combines with J gene TRBJ2-3; D unclear. The CDR3 spans 12 residues. Germline CDR1 and CDR2: SGHDT and YYEEEE. The V end lost 1 base, the J end lost 2 bases, and 2 bases lay between the germline ends. CDR3 nucleotides: TGTGCCAGCAGCTTGTACACAGATACGCAGTATTTT. This translates into CASSLYTDTQYF.

With regard to this clone: In the same sample, other DNA sequences code for this CDR3. This sequence joins TRBV5-1 and TRBJ2-6, with a possible D match to TRBD2 (5 bases). The CDR3 runs 16 residues. Germline CDR1 and CDR2: SGHRS and YFSETQ. Trimming removed 0 bases from V and 0 bases from J, with 7 bases in between. The CDR3 nucleotides are TGCGCCAGCAGCTTGGTTGGGAGCTCTGGGGCCAACGTCCTGACTTTC. Translating gives CASSLVGSSGANVLTF.

This rearrangement joins TRBV5-1 to TRBJ1-1; 10 bases match TRBD1. There are 17 residues in the CDR3. Trimming cost V 4 bases and J 0 bases; bases outside gene matches: 9. From germline, CDR1 is SGHRS and CDR2 YFSETQ. Written as DNA, the CDR3 is TGCGCCAGCAGCCAGGACAGGGGGAGCCTCATGAACACTGAAGCTTTCTTT. Translating it yields CASSQDRGSLMNTEAFF.

The chain carries TRBV9 and TRBJ2-2, with a possible D match to TRBD2 (6 bases). The CDR3 length is 15 residues. Germline V CDR1 and CDR2: SGDLS, YYNGEE. With 4 bases removed from V and 3 bases from J, the gap between germline ends came to 13 bases. CDR3 region: CASSPRDFHTGELFF. For the CDR3, the DNA is TGTGCCAGCAGCCCCCGGGACTTCCACACCGGGGAGCTGTTTTTT. The whole variable domain, filled in from reference TRBV9 and TRBJ2-2, reads DSGVTQTPKHLITATGQRVTLRCSPRSGDLSVYWYQQSLDQGLQFLIQYYNGEERAKGNILERFSAQQFPDLHSELNLSSLELGDSALYFCASSPRDFHTGELFFGEGSRLTVL.

J is TRBJ2-2 and V is TRBV5-1, with 11 bases matching TRBD2. J lost 1 base, V lost 7 bases, and 3 bases had no gene match. Germline V gives CDR1 SGHRS, CDR2 YFSETQ. The CDR3 covers 15 residues. For the CDR3, the DNA is TGCGCCAGCGCGGGACTAGCGGTGAACACCGGGGAGCTGTTTTTT. Amino acids: CASAGLAVNTGELFF.

J is TRBJ1-1 and V is TRBV6-4; 7 bases agree with TRBD1. The V gene's germline CDR1 is MRHNA and CDR2 SNTAGT. This CDR3 is 13 amino acids long. The V gene end was trimmed by 2 bases and the J gene end by 11 bases; junction bases not matched to a gene: 8. CDR3 in amino acids: CASSDGLTGHAFF. The CDR3 DNA sequence: TGTGCCAGCAGTGACGGTCTGACAGGGCATGCTTTCTTT.

This chain connects TRBV6-4 to TRBJ1-2, with D hard to call. CDR1 and CDR2 from the germline V gene are MRHNA and SNTAGT. The CDR3 is 15 residues long. V was trimmed by 0 bases and J by 0 bases, leaving 8 bases between them. CDR3 in amino acids: CASSDSRAANYGYTF. DNA for the CDR3: TGTGCCAGCAGTGACTCCCGCGCTGCTAACTATGGCTACACCTTC.

The chain has TRBV9 and TRBJ2-1; TRBD1 is a possible D gene (5 bases). The V end lost 4 bases, the J end lost 0 bases, and 11 bases lay between the germline ends. This CDR3 has 15 residues. Germline assignment: CDR1 SGDLS and CDR2 YYNGEE. The CDR3: CASSNGQNSYNEQFF. Here the CDR3 DNA reads TGTGCCAGCAGCAACGGACAAAACTCCTACAATGAGCAGTTCTTC.

The rearrangement joins TRBV7-2 to TRBJ2-5; TRBD2 aligns across 7 bases. This CDR3 has 14 residues. CDR1 and CDR2 (germline): SGHTA, FQGNSA. With V trimmed by 6 bases and J by 1 base, 5 bases remained unmatched. Written as DNA, the CDR3 is TGTGCCAGCAGTAATTGGGGGGGCCAAGAGACCCAGTACTTC. Amino acid sequence: CASSNWGGQETQYF.

The chain is built from TRBV20-1 and TRBJ2-7; the D is unclear. The CDR3 runs to 11 residues. Deletions cut 3 bases from V and 2 bases from J, with 5 bases between. From germline, CDR1 is DFQATT and CDR2 SNEGSKA (reference sequence). The DNA for the CDR3 is TGCAGTGCTAGGGCGGCCTACGAGCAGTACTTC. It encodes CSARAAYEQYF.

This clone was recorded a few times. The identical CDR3 is also encoded by other nucleotide sequences in the sample. The J gene is TRBJ1-1, the V gene TRBV28; 9 nucleotides align to TRBD1. V gave up 5 bases and J gave up 5 bases; unmatched junction bases: 6. The germline CDR1 and CDR2 sequences are MDHEN and SYDVKM. The length of the CDR3 is 14 residues. CDR3: CASSRTGGATEAFF. In nucleotides, the CDR3 is TGTGCCAGCAGTCGAACAGGGGGCGCGACTGAAGCTTTCTTT.

The chain combines TRBV7-8 with TRBJ2-7; D might be TRBD1 (7 bases). Trimming took off 0 bases at V and 0 bases at J, with 18 bases between the two ends. This CDR3 is 18 amino acids long. The germline V gene encodes CDR1 SGHVS and CDR2 FQNEAQ. CDR3 DNA sequence: TGTGCCAGCAGCTTAGCGCTGGGCAGGGGGGATCGCTCCTACGAGCAGTACTTC. As protein: CASSLALGRGDRSYEQYF.

The genes are TRBV7-9 and TRBJ1-6; a weak D match, TRBD1 (5 bases). This CDR3 has 16 residues. The ends were cut back, 1 base at V and 7 bases at J, with 14 bases in the middle. CDR1 is SEHNR and CDR2 is FQNEAQ in the germline V gene (reference sequence). The CDR3 coding sequence is TGTGCCAGCAGCTTAGGGGGGGGAGCAGGGAATTCACCCCTCCACTTT. It translates to CASSLGGGAGNSPLHF. The whole variable domain, filled in from reference TRBV7-9 and TRBJ1-6, reads DTGVSQNPRHKITKRGQNVTFRCDPISEHNRLYWYRQTLGQGPEFLTYFQNEAQLEKSRLLSDRFSAERPKGSFSTLEIQRTEQGDSAMYLCASSLGGGAGNSPLHFGNGTRLTVT.